These 21 T cell receptor beta chains were all obtained from the same sample, sequenced in a study of blood T cell repertoires in COVID-19. Clones were read by immunoSEQ multiplex PCR, and TCRdb kept only the in-frame ones, dropping some. The sample comprises some 330,000 clones, over 80% of which are singletons, and over 4.5% rests with the top ten. Sequencing was done on a sample of PBMCs or T cells enriched from blood (not recorded which). These receptors were collected from a man aged 25-45 years who had recovered from COVID-19.

The chain has TRBV11-3 and TRBJ2-1; perhaps TRBD2 as D (6 bases). The CDR3 covers 14 residues. V was trimmed by 1 base and J by 8 bases, leaving 12 bases between them. Looked up from germline, CDR1 is SGHNT and CDR2 is YENEEA. CDR3 sequence: CASSLAGGRYEQFF. In nucleotides, the CDR3 is TGTGCCAGCAGCTTAGCCGGGGGTCGGTATGAGCAGTTCTTC.

V and J are TRBV5-4 and TRBJ1-2; 8 positions agree with TRBD1. Germline V gene sequence: CDR1 SGHNT, CDR2 YYREEE (reference sequence). J was trimmed by 8 bases and V by 0 bases; bases with no gene match: 6. The CDR3 is 14 residues long. For the CDR3, the DNA is TGTGCCAGCAGCTTGGTTGGACAGGGCAAAGGCTACACCTTC. It is translated as CASSLVGQGKGYTF.

This sequence joins TRBV25-1 and TRBJ2-4; the match to TRBD2 covers 13 bases. The CDR3 covers 18 residues. The J segment lost 4 bases and the V segment lost 3 bases, leaving 9 bases of the junction unmatched. Germline loops: CDR1 MGHDK, CDR2 SYGVNS. The CDR3 loop is CASSETTGTSGVKNIQYF. CDR3 sequence (DNA): TGTGCCAGCAGTGAGACGACCGGGACTAGCGGGGTTAAAAACATTCAGTACTTC.

The chain joins TRBV11-2 to TRBJ2-7; D might be TRBD1 (5 bases). Trimming cost V 5 bases and J 0 bases, with 14 bases left between them. The CDR3 loop spans 15 amino acids. The germline gives CDR1 SGHAT, CDR2 FQNNGV. The CDR3 nucleotides are TGTGCCAGCAGCCTGACAGTAAGCAGCTCCTACGAGCAGTACTTC. Translation: CASSLTVSSSYEQYF.

The chain employs TRBV7-9 and TRBJ1-6; unclear D gene. CDR3 length: 15 residues. V shed 1 base and J shed 7 bases, with 11 bases lying between them. Germline loops: CDR1 SEHNR, CDR2 FQNEAQ (reference sequence). CDR3 residues: CASSLESVANSPLHF. As DNA, the CDR3 is TGTGCCAGCAGCTTAGAGTCGGTCGCCAATTCACCCCTCCACTTT.

Regarding this clone: The sample holds other DNA sequences that translate to the same CDR3. The V and J genes are TRBV2 and TRBJ1-5; 10 bases agree with TRBD1. Germline CDR1 is SNHLY and CDR2 is FYNNEI. J gave up 6 bases and V 5 bases, and 4 bases lay outside the gene matches. This CDR3 is built from 14 residues. The DNA for the CDR3 is TGTGCCAGCAGTCAAGACAGGGGGCGTCAGCCCCAGCATTTT. This sequence encodes CASSQDRGRQPQHF.

V gene TRBV14 combines with J gene TRBJ2-7; D possibly corresponds to TRBD2 (6 bases). V was clipped by 4 bases and J by 5 bases, with 6 bases between them. The CDR3 spans 11 residues. The V gene's germline CDR1 is SGHDN and CDR2 FVKESK. The CDR3 reads CASSRGDEQYF. The CDR3 DNA reads TGTGCCAGCAGCCGGGGGGACGAGCAGTACTTC. The whole variable domain, remainder taken from reference TRBV14 and TRBJ2-7, is EAGVTQFPSHSVIEKGQTVTLRCDPISGHDNLYWYRRVMGKEIKFLLHFVKESKQDESGMPNNRFLAERTGGTYSTLKVQPAELEDSGVYFCASSRGDEQYFGPGTRLTVT.

This chain links TRBV6-5 with TRBJ2-7; no clear D. This CDR3 region has 11 residues. CDR1 is MNHEY, CDR2 SVGAGI, per germline. V lost 3 bases to trimming and J lost 5 bases, with 5 bases between them. The DNA of the CDR3 is TGTGCCAGCAGTTATAGTAACGAGCAGTACTTC. Translated, it gives CASSYSNEQYF.

This clone has only a few counts. V and J are TRBV11-2 and TRBJ2-5; D is ambiguous. V lost 6 bases to trimming and J lost 1 base, with 9 bases between them. Per germline, CDR1 SGHAT and CDR2 FQNNGV. This CDR3 has 13 amino acids. The CDR3: CASRLQPQETQYF. CDR3 DNA sequence: TGTGCCAGCAGGCTACAGCCCCAAGAGACCCAGTACTTC.

This clone was counted once. This sequence joins TRBV12-3 or TRBV12-4 and TRBJ2-5; TRBD1 is a possible D gene (6 bases). CDR3 length equals 13 residues. Trimming left V 6 bases short and J 2 bases short, with 10 bases between. The CDR3: CASRTTGQETQYF. The CDR3 region has the DNA TGTGCCAGCAGAACGACAGGTCAAGAGACCCAGTACTTC.

The chain has TRBV5-8 and TRBJ1-5; TRBD1 is a possible D gene (5 bases). CDR1 is SGHTS, CDR2 YDEGEE, per germline. V was trimmed by 0 bases and J by 0 bases, leaving 13 bases between them. The CDR3 is 17 amino acids. The CDR3 is CASSLGMTAYSNQPQHF. The CDR3 DNA reads TGTGCCAGCAGCTTGGGTATGACAGCTTATAGCAATCAGCCCCAGCATTTT.

The chain carries TRBV10-3 and TRBJ2-2; maybe TRBD1 (5 bases). The CDR3 sequence is 15 residues long. Per germline, CDR1 ENHRY and CDR2 SYGVKD. Deletions cut 3 bases from V and 0 bases from J, with 8 bases between. The CDR3 loop is CAISESTANTGELFF. In nucleotides, the CDR3 is TGTGCCATCAGTGAATCGACAGCGAACACCGGGGAGCTGTTTTTT.

The chain has TRBV9 and TRBJ2-5; 11 nucleotides align to TRBD2. J was trimmed by 5 bases and V by 3 bases; bases with no gene match: 9. The CDR3 contains 16 residues. Germline-derived CDR1 and CDR2 are SGDLS and YYNGEE. CDR3 region: CASSAALAGGFETQYF. The CDR3, as DNA: TGTGCCAGCAGCGCCGCCCTAGCGGGGGGATTTGAGACCCAGTACTTC. Variable domain in full (rest from reference TRBV9 and TRBJ2-5): DSGVTQTPKHLITATGQRVTLRCSPRSGDLSVYWYQQSLDQGLQFLIQYYNGEERAKGNILERFSAQQFPDLHSELNLSSLELGDSALYFCASSAALAGGFETQYFGPGTRLLVL.

There are a few counts of this clone. This sequence joins TRBV7-8 and TRBJ1-2; TRBD1 matches 7 bases. This CDR3 region has 13 residues. Germline V gene lookup returns CDR1 SGHVS and CDR2 FQNEAQ. After removal of 4 bases from V and 2 bases from J, the junction contained 1 base not matched to a gene. The DNA of the CDR3 is TGTGCCAGCAGCTCGGGACAGAACTATGGCTACACCTTC. Translating it yields CASSSGQNYGYTF.

V is TRBV15 and J is TRBJ1-3; possible D gene TRBD1, 6 bases. V lost 0 bases, J lost 8 bases, and 14 bases lay in between. Germline V gene lookup returns CDR1 LNHNV and CDR2 YYDKDF (reference sequence). The CDR3 spans 15 residues. The CDR3 coding sequence is TGTGCCACCAGCAGAGACGCCCGAGGGGGACACACCATATATTTT. Its protein is CATSRDARGGHTIYF.

The chain combines TRBV5-1 with TRBJ1-2; D is ambiguous. This CDR3 is 16 amino acids long. Germline values: CDR1 SGHRS, CDR2 YFSETQ. Trimming removed 1 base from V and 1 base from J, with 14 bases in between. CDR3 in amino acids: CASSLNGLADNYGYTF. The CDR3 nucleotides are TGCGCCAGCAGCTTGAACGGGTTGGCGGATAACTATGGCTACACCTTC.

This rearrangement joins TRBV18 to TRBJ2-1; 9 positions match TRBD2. After removal of 1 base from V and 7 bases from J, the junction contained 8 bases not matched to a gene. The CDR3 extends over 16 amino acids. Germline CDR1 reads KGHSH; CDR2 reads LQKENI. The CDR3 DNA is TGTGCCAGCTCACCACTGGGTAGCGGGGGAAGAAATGAGCAGTTCTTC. Protein: CASSPLGSGGRNEQFF.

This clone was recorded only once. The CDR3 loop reads CATSRDRGGAEAFF. DNA of the CDR3: TGTGCCACCAGCAGAGATCGTGGGGGGGCGGAAGCTTTCTTT. The V call is TRBV15, the J call TRBJ1-1, with a possible D match to TRBD1 (6 bases). CDR1 is LNHNV, CDR2 YYDKDF, per germline (reference sequence). The CDR3 totals 14 residues. Trimming cost V 0 bases and J 8 bases, with 13 bases left between them.

This clone was recorded only once. CDR3 in amino acids: CASSPSQGYEQYF. The CDR3 DNA is TGTGCCAGCAGCCCTTCACAGGGTTACGAGCAGTACTTC. This chain uses TRBV9 with TRBJ2-7, with D possibly TRBD1 on 6 matching bases. CDR3 length: 13 amino acids. Trimming stripped 4 bases from V and 4 bases from J, with 12 bases between. The germline V gene encodes CDR1 SGDLS and CDR2 YYNGEE.

This chain links TRBV28 with TRBJ1-5; TRBD1 matches at 7 bases. Germline assignment: CDR1 MDHEN and CDR2 SYDVKM. The CDR3 contains 13 residues. V lost 6 bases and J lost 6; bases outside the gene matches: 5. The CDR3 reads CASSLQGRQPQHF. The CDR3, as DNA: TGTGCCAGCAGCTTACAGGGGCGTCAGCCCCAGCATTTT.

J is TRBJ2-1 and V is TRBV5-1; 10 bases are shared with TRBD2. V shed 5 bases, J shed 8 bases, and the junction held 7 bases outside the gene matches. The CDR3 runs to 14 residues. Germline CDR1 SGHRS, CDR2 YFSETQ. CDR3 DNA: TGCGCCAGCAGGAAGCGGGGGGGCCCGGATGAGCAGTTCTTC. Its protein is CASRKRGGPDEQFF.